This TCR beta chain was retrieved from a study of post-analysis software for immune sequencing data (dated by TCRdb to the mid-2010s). Looking at the study overall: The recorded disease courses included relapsing-remitting, secondary progressive and progressive-relapsing multiple sclerosis, and some patients had no subtype annotation. A subset of samples was prepared in parallel using single-end sample barcoding, then pooled and co-amplified after Illumina adapter ligation. The patient repertoires were compared against roughly 12 previously published healthy control repertoires obtained from donors aged roughly 6 to 25 years.

The method was PCR. Sequencing was carried out with an Illumina HiSeq 2500. To reduce PCR and sequencing biases, unique molecular identifiers were incorporated into the TCR beta cDNA libraries. Per 1 to 10 million input T cells, roughly 500,000 cDNA molecules were obtained, such that each molecule approximated one T cell. The patient libraries were prepared and sequenced using the same protocol as the earlier healthy control dataset. Samples belonging to the same batch were prepared together, multiplexed and sequenced on a shared HiSeq lane. Per the source publication's procedure: Raw barcoded reads were processed with MIGEC, discarding single-read molecular identifier groups before consensus assembly and CDR3 extraction. VDJtools was used for post-analysis of the clonotype tables, and diversity was normalized by down-sampling every dataset to the size of the smallest sample. Repertoire overlap clustering matched CDR3 amino acid but not nucleotide sequences to correct batch-related cross-sample contamination. TCRdb's own reprocessing of the public reads used fastp at Q25 and MiXCR and kept productive beta chains. All rows with the same CDR3 protein become a single entry with the most common DNA and genes. The V and J calls were not made by the authors but by TCRdb's processing. The sample yields 350,000 to 500,000 distinct CDR3 sequences; approximately 42% were counted once. In total, the top ten clones hold about 7.6% of the sample.

As concerns this clonotype: What antigen it recognizes has not been identified. The input lacks base qualities; no much larger clone sits a single base away.

To demonstrate the VDJtools post-analysis software, TCR beta repertoires were profiled from the peripheral blood of about 13 young patients with multiple sclerosis. The multiple sclerosis patients were children and adolescents ranging in age from 6 to 15 years. The study at large found these results: Several TRBV segments, including TRBV5-6, TRBV5-1 and TRBV20-1, were significantly more frequent in patients than controls. When samples were clustered directly using the F measure, samples prepared in the same batch co-clustered strongly, which prompted a batch-effect correction. Significantly lower normalized Chao1 diversity was found in multiple sclerosis patients than in controls, suggesting substantial peripheral T-cell clonal expansion. The control group was slightly older than the multiple sclerosis patient group.

The CDR3 spans 15 residues, from the cysteine through the phenylalanine. Only the CDR3 DNA is retained, 45 bases long and in frame from the first base. V is clipped by 7 bases and J by 5 bases, and the sequence between their germline boundaries is 20 bases long. The germline V gene yields MDHEN for CDR1 and SYDVKM for CDR2. The TCR sequence derives from a girl under 10 years old with multiple sclerosis. Sequencing was performed on blood. This receptor chain uses TRBV28 and TRBJ2-5; the D gene identity is not certain. CDR3 loop: CASTLGSRVTETQYF. The sequence in DNA is TGTGCCAGCACTCTAGGATCCCGAGTTACGGAGACCCAGTACTTC.